This T cell receptor beta chain was found in a study of CD8 T cells in ankylosing spondylitis. Study results and caveats: What appeared characteristic of ankylosing spondylitis blood was a TCR beta motif of eight highly homologous variants. Before this, some motif variants had been reported in reactive arthritis synovial fluid and blood. Within matched ankylosing spondylitis synovial fluid, disease-linked clones were reportedly significantly enriched. Clones that were linked to disease were CD8+ and were relatively rare in peripheral blood.

V was clipped by 3 bases and J by 3 bases, with 9 bases between them. Germline CDR1 is MNHEY and CDR2 is SMNVEV (reference sequence). This CDR3 has 15 amino acids. Quantitative 5'-RACE with molecular barcodes was used to make the TCR beta libraries. TCRdb independently ran MiXCR on the 5' RACE reads; one entry per CDR3 protein. The table has fewer than 550,000 distinct CDR3 sequences, roughly 5% seen once; the top ten hold 3% to 4%. This clonotype was counted a few times. Its antigen remains unknown. Sequenced material: blood, either unsorted or a sorted T cell fraction (not recorded which). V and J are TRBV27 and TRBJ2-6; D is unresolved. This sequence was found in a male donor with ankylosing spondylitis. The CDR3 nucleotides read TGTGCCAGCAGTTTTTGGGGTCATGGGGCCAACGTCCTGACTTTC. Protein sequence: CASSFWGHGANVLTF.